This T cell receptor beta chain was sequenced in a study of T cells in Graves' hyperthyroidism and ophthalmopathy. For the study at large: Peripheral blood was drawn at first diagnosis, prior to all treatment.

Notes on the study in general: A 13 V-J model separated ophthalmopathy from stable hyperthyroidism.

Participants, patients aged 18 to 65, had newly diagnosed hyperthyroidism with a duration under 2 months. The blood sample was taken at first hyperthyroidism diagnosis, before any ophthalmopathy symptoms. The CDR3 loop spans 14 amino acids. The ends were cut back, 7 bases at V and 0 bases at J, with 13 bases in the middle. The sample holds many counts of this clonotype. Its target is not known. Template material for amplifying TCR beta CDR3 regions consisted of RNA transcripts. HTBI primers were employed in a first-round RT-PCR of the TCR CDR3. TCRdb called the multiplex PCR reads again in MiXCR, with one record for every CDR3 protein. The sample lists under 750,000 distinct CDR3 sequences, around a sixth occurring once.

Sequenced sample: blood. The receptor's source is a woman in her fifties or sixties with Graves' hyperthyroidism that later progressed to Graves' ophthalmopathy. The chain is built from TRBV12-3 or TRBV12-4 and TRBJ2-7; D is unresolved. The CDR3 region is CASTPGTASYEQYF. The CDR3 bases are TGTGCCAGCACCCCCGGAACAGCCTCCTACGAGCAGTACTTC.